These 10 T cell receptor beta chains share one sample of origin, sequenced in a study of long-term antiretroviral therapy in people with HIV. Sequencing relied on immunoSEQ assay v3.0, run at survey level. Libraries were prepared by immunoSEQ multiplex PCR; TCRdb keeps only in-frame clonotypes and omits some of them. The repertoire holds roughly 30,000 clones, with over 80% as singletons. Sequencing was performed on unsorted PBMCs, taken about 2.7 years after starting antiretroviral therapy. Source of these receptors: a man in his thirties or forties with HIV.

On this clone: The sample holds other DNA sequences that translate to the same CDR3. The chain uses TRBV5-1 and TRBJ2-5; 12 bases agree with TRBD1. The CDR3 extends over 16 amino acids. Germline V gene data show CDR1 as SGHRS and CDR2 as YFSETQ. The J segment lost 2 bases and the V segment lost 4 bases, leaving 6 bases of the junction unmatched. CDR3 coding DNA: TGCGCCAGCAGCGGCGGGACAGGGGGCTATCAAGAGACCCAGTACTTC. Protein sequence: CASSGGTGGYQETQYF.

The sample holds a few counts of this clone. The chain joins TRBV11-2 to TRBJ2-3; D not resolved. The CDR3 loop spans 15 amino acids. In germline, CDR1 is SGHAT, CDR2 FQNNGV. With 0 bases removed from V and 5 bases from J, the gap between germline ends came to 12 bases. Here the CDR3 reads CASSLDHGLGDTQYF. The CDR3 nucleotides are TGTGCCAGCAGCTTAGATCATGGGCTTGGAGATACGCAGTATTTT. The entire variable domain, with the rest obtained from reference TRBV11-2 and TRBJ2-3, is as follows: EAGVAQSPRYKIIEKRQSVAFWCNPISGHATLYWYQQILGQGPKLLIQFQNNGVVDDSQLPKDRFSAERLKGVDSTLKIQPAKLEDSAVYLCASSLDHGLGDTQYFGPGTRLTVL.

This rearrangement joins TRBV7-8 to TRBJ1-1, with 10 bases identical to TRBD1. V trimming: 3 bases; J trimming: 8 bases; junction bases outside the gene matches: 18. The CDR3 covers 18 residues. In germline, CDR1 is SGHVS, CDR2 FQNEAQ. The CDR3, as DNA: TGTGCCAGCAGCTTCCCATTTGGGACAGGGGTTGGTAATCCGGAAGCTTTCTTT. It yields the protein CASSFPFGTGVGNPEAFF.

Only one count was recorded for this clone. V gene TRBV7-2 combines with J gene TRBJ2-3, with 10 bases that match TRBD2. V gave up 1 base and J gave up 1 base; unmatched junction bases: 2. Germline CDR1 and CDR2: SGHTA and FQGNSA. The CDR3 spans 16 residues. The CDR3 sequence: CASSLVGTSGTDTQYF. The DNA of the CDR3 is TGTGCCAGCAGCTTAGTCGGGACTAGCGGCACAGATACGCAGTATTTT.

J is TRBJ1-6 and V is TRBV19, with unresolved D. The V end was cut by 3 bases, the J end by 8 bases, with 14 bases between. The CDR3 totals 15 residues. In germline, CDR1 is LNHDA, CDR2 SQIVND (reference sequence). The CDR3, as DNA: TGTGCCAGTAGTATTTCGGCAGTAACAGATTCACCCCTCCACTTT. Its protein is CASSISAVTDSPLHF.

The chain uses TRBV20-1 and TRBJ2-3; D not resolved. Trimming took 5 bases from V and 6 from J, leaving 9 bases between them. Germline loops: CDR1 DFQATT, CDR2 SNEGSKA (reference sequence). The CDR3 is 11 residues long. The CDR3 protein is CSAPLGDTQYF. The DNA of the CDR3 is TGCAGTGCTCCTCTAGGGGATACGCAGTATTTT.

The chain combines TRBV7-8 with TRBJ2-7; the D gene is possibly TRBD2 (6 bases). Germline CDR1 and CDR2: SGHVS and FQNEAQ. Trimming removed 5 bases at V and 6 bases at J, with 20 bases between. This CDR3 region has 15 residues. CDR3 bases: TGTGCCAGCAGCACCCCAGGGAGGAATCATATCGAGCAGTACTTC. Encoded protein: CASSTPGRNHIEQYF.

The chain recombines TRBV29-1 with TRBJ2-1; 10 nucleotides align to TRBD2. CDR3 size: 13 residues. Germline V gene sequence: CDR1 SQVTM, CDR2 ANQGSEA. V trimming: 6 bases; J trimming: 2 bases; junction bases outside the gene matches: 1. The CDR3 is CSVGLAAYNEQFF. In nucleotides, the CDR3 is TGCAGCGTCGGACTAGCGGCCTACAATGAGCAGTTCTTC.

This clone was seen just once. V usage is TRBV29-1 and J usage is TRBJ2-1, with 8 bases matching TRBD2. V gave up 7 bases and J gave up 9 bases; unmatched junction bases: 17. In germline, CDR1 is SQVTM, CDR2 ANQGSEA. CDR3 size: 15 residues. CDR3 sequence: CSATETSGRAAEQFF. CDR3 DNA: TGCAGCGCTACCGAGACCTCCGGGAGGGCCGCTGAGCAGTTCTTC.

The table lists this clone with a count of one. The chain carries TRBV6-5 and TRBJ1-1; TRBD1 is a possible D gene (5 bases). Germline CDR1 reads MNHEY; CDR2 reads SVGAGI. The V and J ends lost 0 bases and 8 bases respectively, with 10 bases between them. The CDR3 contains 13 residues. The CDR3 protein is CASSYSITGEAFF. The CDR3 coding sequence is TGTGCCAGCAGTTACTCGATCACAGGCGAAGCTTTCTTT.